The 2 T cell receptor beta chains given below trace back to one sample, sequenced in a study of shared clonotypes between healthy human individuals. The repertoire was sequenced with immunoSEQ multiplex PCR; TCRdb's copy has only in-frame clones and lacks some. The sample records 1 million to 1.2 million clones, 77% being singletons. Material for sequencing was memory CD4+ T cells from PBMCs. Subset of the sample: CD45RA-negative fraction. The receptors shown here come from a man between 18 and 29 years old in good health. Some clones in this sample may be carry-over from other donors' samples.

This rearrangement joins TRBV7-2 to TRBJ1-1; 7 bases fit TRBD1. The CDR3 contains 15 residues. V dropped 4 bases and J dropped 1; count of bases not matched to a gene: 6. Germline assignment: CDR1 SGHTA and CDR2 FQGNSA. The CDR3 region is CASSWGQRGNTEAFF. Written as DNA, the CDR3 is TGTGCCAGCAGCTGGGGACAGAGAGGGAACACTGAAGCTTTCTTT.

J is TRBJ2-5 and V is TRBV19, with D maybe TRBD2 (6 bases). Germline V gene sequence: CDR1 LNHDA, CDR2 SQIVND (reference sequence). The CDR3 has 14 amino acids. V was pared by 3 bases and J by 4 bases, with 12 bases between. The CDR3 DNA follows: TGTGCCAGTAGTATCCACCGACTAGGAGAGACCCAGTACTTC. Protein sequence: CASSIHRLGETQYF.